This entry features one TCR beta chain sequence. V shed 6 bases and J shed 7 bases, with 15 bases lying between them. Germline CDR1 reads LNHDA; CDR2 reads SQIVND (reference sequence). CDR3 size: 14 residues. Either two negative PCRs, clearance, or symptom resolution qualified Cohort 3 donors as recovered. Profiling relied on immunoSEQ multiplex PCR, and the TCRdb table lists in-frame clones only, not all of them. Of more than 150,000 clones listed, roughly 87% are singletons. The data were taken from a study of blood T cell repertoires in COVID-19. Turning to the study itself: From T cells, B-cell-depleted T cells, or PBMCs came the material, which was cDNA or gDNA.

The gene calls are TRBV19 and TRBJ2-2, with a tentative D call TRBD2 (6 bases). This TCR was sampled from a woman aged 50 to 60 who had recovered from COVID-19. The sequencing input was PBMCs or T cells enriched from blood (not recorded which). This CDR3 is CASRADGGLGELFF. The DNA for the CDR3 is TGTGCCAGTAGAGCGGACGGGGGTCTCGGGGAGCTGTTTTTT. Using reference TRBV19 and TRBJ2-2 for the parts outside the CDR3, the full variable domain is DGGITQSPKYLFRKEGQNVTLSCEQNLNHDAMYWYRQDPGQGLRLIYYSQIVNDFQKGDIAEGYSVSREKKESFPLTVTSAQKNPTAFYLCASRADGGLGELFFGEGSRLTVL.